The text below deals with one T cell receptor (beta chain). The sample is drawn from a study of blood T cell repertoires in COVID-19. In the study overall: COVID-19 samples, acute and convalescent, were from the United States, Italy and Spain.

The CDR3 contains 14 residues. From germline, CDR1 is MNHNS and CDR2 SASEGT. V lost 5 bases, J lost 2 bases, and 13 bases lay in between. Here immunoSEQ multiplex PCR was the method, and the copy in TCRdb shows in-frame clones only, minus some. Of around 270,000 clones in the sample, 86% were seen once. This TCR came from a man aged 40-49 years who had recovered from COVID-19. The material sequenced was peripheral blood. The chain carries TRBV6-1 and TRBJ2-7, with D possibly matching TRBD1 (5 bases). CDR3 sequence reads: CASSRISGTYEQYF. CDR3 coding DNA: TGTGCCAGCAGTCGGATATCAGGGACCTACGAGCAGTACTTC.